This passage covers 18 T cell receptor beta chains from one sample sequenced in a study of human T cells and chemical hapten exposure. Described time point: patch test 2, 6 weeks after DPC sensitization. The treatment is: therapeutic diphenylcyclopropenone sensitization with weekly scalp DPC. TCRdb recomputed calls from the RACE reads with MiXCR, one row per CDR3 protein. The data contain a few hundred thousand distinct CDR3 sequences, roughly 6.3% of them singletons. Here the sequenced sample was whole blood, taken in connection with sensitization to the hapten diphenylcyclopropenone (DPC). These receptors were collected from a woman under 30 with alopecia areata. Some clones in this sample may be carry-over from other donors' samples.

This clonotype has just a few counts. The chain couples TRBV6-2 or TRBV6-3 to TRBJ1-6, with a tentative D call TRBD1 (5 bases). The germline CDR1 and CDR2 sequences are MNHEY and SVGEGT. Trimming removed 4 bases from V and 14 bases from J, with 12 bases in between. CDR3 size: 12 residues. CDR3 DNA: TGTGCCAGCAGTTCTGCTGGGGCCACCCTCCACTTT. It translates to CASSSAGATLHF.

The chain employs TRBV5-1 and TRBJ2-2, with TRBD1 identical over 7 bases. The CDR3 runs 16 residues. Trimming at V came to 4 bases and at J to 5 bases, leaving 11 bases not matched to a gene. Per the germline V gene, CDR1 is SGHRS and CDR2 is YFSETQ. The CDR3 sequence: CASSPRRQGRTGELFF. The DNA of the CDR3 is TGCGCCAGCAGCCCGAGACGACAGGGTAGGACCGGGGAGCTGTTTTTT.

This clonotype came up many times. This chain connects TRBV27 to TRBJ1-3, with 8 bases matching TRBD1. Germline assignment: CDR1 MNHEY and CDR2 SMNVEV (reference sequence). V trimming: 5 bases; J trimming: 3 bases; junction bases outside the gene matches: 0. CDR3 length: 13 residues. In nucleotides, the CDR3 is TGTGCCAGCAGTACAGGGGGTGGAAACACCATATATTTT. Encoded protein: CASSTGGGNTIYF.

The V gene is TRBV6-2 or TRBV6-3, the J gene TRBJ1-2, with 8 bases aligning to TRBD1. CDR3 length: 16 amino acids. Germline assignment: CDR1 MNHEY and CDR2 SVGEGT. V shed 0 bases, J shed 7 bases, and the junction held 10 bases outside the gene matches. The CDR3 here is CASSYSVGRGPGGYTF. CDR3 DNA: TGTGCCAGCAGTTACTCTGTCGGCAGGGGGCCGGGTGGCTACACCTTC.

This clonotype occurred a few times. This CDR3 is CASSGRQGVVNEQFF. Here the CDR3 DNA reads TGTGCCAGCAGCGGCAGACAGGGGGTGGTAAATGAGCAGTTCTTC. The V and J genes are TRBV7-9 and TRBJ2-1, with 9 positions matching TRBD1. Germline values: CDR1 SEHNR, CDR2 FQNEAQ (reference sequence). The CDR3 runs to 15 residues. The J segment lost 7 bases and the V segment lost 5 bases, leaving 9 bases of the junction unmatched.

This clonotype was observed many times. The J gene is TRBJ2-7, the V gene TRBV12-3 or TRBV12-4; D ambiguous. The CDR3 has 12 residues. Between the trimmed V and J ends, which lost 6 bases and 2 bases, there was a span of 8 bases. The CDR3 sequence: CASSLRTYEQYF. CDR3 bases: TGTGCCAGCAGCCTCCGGACCTACGAGCAGTACTTC.

This clonotype was seen a handful of times. V is TRBV6-2 or TRBV6-3 and J is TRBJ2-7; either TRBD1 or TRBD2 may supply D (5 bases each). The CDR3 runs to 14 residues. Germline assignment: CDR1 MNHEY and CDR2 SVGEGT. V was shortened by 5 bases and J by 0 bases, with 11 bases between the two germline ends. CDR3 residues: CASSPEGSSYEQYF. Here the CDR3 DNA reads TGTGCCAGCAGTCCTGAGGGGAGCTCCTACGAGCAGTACTTC.

A note on this clonotype: A read error is possible here, since a much larger clone lies one base away. The gene calls are TRBV20-1 and TRBJ2-2, with D possibly being TRBD1 (5 bases). V shed 5 bases and J shed 9 bases, with 13 bases lying between them. The CDR3 has 12 residues. From germline, CDR1 is DFQATT and CDR2 SNEGSKA (reference sequence). The CDR3 here is CSASAGFRELFF. CDR3 nucleotides: TGCAGTGCTTCAGCAGGGTTCAGGGAGCTGTTTTTT.

This clonotype was picked up a small number of times. Compared with germline, one end of the junction differs, possibly owing to a read error. V is TRBV28 and J is TRBJ2-7, with TRBD1 identical over 10 bases. CDR1 and CDR2 from the germline V gene are MDHEN and SYDVKM. The CDR3 contains 16 residues. The DNA for the CDR3 is TGTGCCAGCAGCTTATACCGGGACAGGGGAATCTACGAGCAGTACTTC. Encoded protein: CASSLYRDRGIYEQYF.

Only a few counts were recorded for this clonotype. The V gene is TRBV28, the J gene TRBJ2-1; D uncertain. Germline CDR1 is MDHEN and CDR2 is SYDVKM. The CDR3 extends over 11 amino acids. Trimming removed 2 bases at V and 10 bases at J, with 6 bases between. The CDR3 here is CASSLRWEQFF. The DNA of the CDR3 is TGTGCCAGCAGTTTACGGTGGGAGCAGTTCTTC. Full variable domain (missing parts from reference TRBV28 and TRBJ2-1): DVKVTQSSRYLVKRTGEKVFLECVQDMDHENMFWYRQDPGLGLRLIYFSYDVKMKEKGDIPEGYSVSREKKERFSLILESASTNQTSMYLCASSLRWEQFFGPGTRLTVL.

This clonotype appeared many times. J is TRBJ2-3 and V is TRBV27, with TRBD2 matching 7 bases. Germline V CDR1 and CDR2: MNHEY, SMNVEV (reference sequence). The J segment lost 1 base and the V segment lost 3 bases, leaving 7 bases of the junction unmatched. The CDR3 runs 16 residues. The CDR3 spells CASSFGWGLRTDTQYF. The DNA of the CDR3 is TGTGCCAGCAGTTTTGGATGGGGACTACGCACAGATACGCAGTATTTT.

V and J are TRBV18 and TRBJ2-5; 7 nucleotides line up with TRBD1. The CDR3 sequence is 15 residues long. Germline V gives CDR1 KGHSH, CDR2 LQKENI. V gave up 0 bases and J gave up 0 bases; unmatched junction bases: 1. The CDR3 sequence is CASSPPGQYQETQYF. The DNA of the CDR3 is TGTGCCAGCTCACCACCGGGACAGTACCAAGAGACCCAGTACTTC.

This clonotype has only a few counts. The chain combines TRBV5-1 with TRBJ2-6, with D tentatively TRBD1 (5 bases). The V gene lost 1 base and the J gene lost 0 bases, with 17 bases spanning the gap. The CDR3 spans 19 residues. Germline V lookup: CDR1 SGHRS, CDR2 YFSETQ. The CDR3 DNA reads as TGCGCCAGCAGCTTGCGTGATCGAGGACACCACTCTGGGGCCAACGTCCTGACTTTC. Translated, it gives CASSLRDRGHHSGANVLTF. The full variable domain, its missing parts supplied by reference TRBV5-1 and TRBJ2-6, is KAGVTQTPRYLIKTRGQQVTLSCSPISGHRSVSWYQQTPGQGLQFLFEYFSETQRNKGNFPGRFSGRQFSNSRSEMNVSTLELGDSALYLCASSLRDRGHHSGANVLTFGAGSRLTVL.

This clonotype was counted many times. This chain links TRBV10-3 with TRBJ1-5; 7 positions agree with TRBD1. Germline V CDR1 and CDR2: ENHRY, SYGVKD. The CDR3 runs to 15 residues. The junction had 1 base not matched to a gene; V was cut back by 2 bases and J by 0 bases. The CDR3 DNA is TGTGCCATCAGTGAGGGACAGGTTAGCAATCAGCCCCAGCATTTT. Its translation is CAISEGQVSNQPQHF.

This clonotype was seen at least ten times. This chain links TRBV7-9 with TRBJ1-1; TRBD1 matches 7 bases. The trim removed 1 base at V and 0 bases at J, leaving 5 bases unmatched. There are 16 residues in the CDR3. Germline CDR1 is SEHNR and CDR2 is FQNEAQ (reference sequence). CDR3 region: CASSLGWDRLNTEAFF. As DNA, the CDR3 is TGTGCCAGCAGCTTAGGGTGGGACAGACTGAACACTGAAGCTTTCTTT. Supplemented by reference TRBV7-9 and TRBJ1-1, the full variable domain reads DTGVSQNPRHKITKRGQNVTFRCDPISEHNRLYWYRQTLGQGPEFLTYFQNEAQLEKSRLLSDRFSAERPKGSFSTLEIQRTEQGDSAMYLCASSLGWDRLNTEAFFGQGTRLTVV.

This clonotype was observed at least ten times. The chain couples TRBV12-3 or TRBV12-4 to TRBJ1-2, with a weak D call TRBD1 (5 bases). V was clipped by 2 bases and J by 2 bases, with 9 bases between them. The CDR3 runs to 14 residues. This CDR3 is CASSLRQFNYGYTF. The DNA for the CDR3 is TGTGCCAGCAGTTTACGACAGTTCAACTATGGCTACACCTTC.

This clonotype was observed a handful of times. The V call is TRBV5-5, the J call TRBJ1-6; D is undetermined. The V end lost 5 bases, the J end lost 2 bases, and 11 bases lay between the germline ends. The germline CDR1 and CDR2 sequences are SGHKS and YYEKEE (reference sequence). CDR3 length equals 15 residues. CDR3 DNA sequence: TGTGCCAGCAGAAGCGACCTTCCCTATAATTCACCCCTCCACTTT. Translation gives CASRSDLPYNSPLHF. The variable domain in full, completed from reference TRBV5-5 and TRBJ1-6, reads DAGVTQSPTHLIKTRGQQVTLRCSPISGHKSVSWYQQVLGQGPQFIFQYYEKEERGRGNFPDRFSARQFPNYSSELNVNALLLGDSALYLCASRSDLPYNSPLHFGNGTRLTVT.

This clonotype was found a few times. The chain links TRBV5-1 to TRBJ1-1; D might be TRBD1 (6 bases). V lost 7 bases to trimming and J lost 2 bases, with 15 bases between them. This CDR3 has 14 residues. Germline values: CDR1 SGHRS, CDR2 YFSETQ. DNA for the CDR3: TGCGCCAGCGTCGGGCAGGGGCCCAACACTGAAGCTTTCTTT. Translated, it gives CASVGQGPNTEAFF.